This T cell receptor (beta chain) was sequenced for a study of blood T cell repertoires in COVID-19. Study summary: Material from acute and convalescent COVID-19 was sourced from the United States, Italy and Spain. The analysed material was cDNA or gDNA that came from T cells, B-cell-depleted T cells, or PBMCs.

Trimming shortened V by 4 bases and J by 6 bases, and 14 bases separated the two germline ends. The CDR3 runs 14 residues. Germline loops: CDR1 WSHSY, CDR2 SAAADI. Per the original methods: Reference gene primers were amplified, and this amplification served to estimate nucleated cell counts. The protocol was immunoSEQ multiplex PCR, while the TCRdb copy is restricted to in-frame clones and leaves out a portion. V and J calls and clone size come straight from that table; D and trimming were deduced from the DNA. This sample has about 360,000 clones, with less than 90% found just once. The sequencing input was peripheral blood. This TCR derives from a woman aged 55-70 years with COVID-19, enrolled during active disease. The chain joins TRBV10-2 to TRBJ2-3; D gene unclear. DNA of the CDR3: TGCGCCAGCAGTGTCCCTGCGCAACCGGATACGCAGTATTTT. Encoded protein: CASSVPAQPDTQYF.